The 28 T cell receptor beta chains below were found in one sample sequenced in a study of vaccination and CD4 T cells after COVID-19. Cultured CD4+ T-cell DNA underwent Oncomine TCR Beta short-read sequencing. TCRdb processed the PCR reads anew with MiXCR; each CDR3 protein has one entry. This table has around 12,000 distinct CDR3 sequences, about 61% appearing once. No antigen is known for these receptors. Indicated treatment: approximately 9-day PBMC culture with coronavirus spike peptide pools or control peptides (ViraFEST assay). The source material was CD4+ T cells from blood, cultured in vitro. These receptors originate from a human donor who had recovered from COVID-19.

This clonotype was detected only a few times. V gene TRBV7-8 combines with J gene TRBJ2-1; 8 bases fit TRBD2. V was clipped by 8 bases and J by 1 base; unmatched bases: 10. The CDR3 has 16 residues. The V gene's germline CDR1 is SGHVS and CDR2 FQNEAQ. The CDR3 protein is CASVPGGRRSYNEQFF. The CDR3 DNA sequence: TGTGCCAGCGTGCCCGGCGGGAGGCGTTCCTACAATGAGCAGTTCTTC.

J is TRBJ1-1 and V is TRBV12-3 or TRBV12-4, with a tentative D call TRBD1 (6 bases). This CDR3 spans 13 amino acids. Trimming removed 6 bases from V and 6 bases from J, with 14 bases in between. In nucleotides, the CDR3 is TGTGCCAGCAGGTACAGGGTGAGCGCTGAAGCTTTCTTT. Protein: CASRYRVSAEAFF.

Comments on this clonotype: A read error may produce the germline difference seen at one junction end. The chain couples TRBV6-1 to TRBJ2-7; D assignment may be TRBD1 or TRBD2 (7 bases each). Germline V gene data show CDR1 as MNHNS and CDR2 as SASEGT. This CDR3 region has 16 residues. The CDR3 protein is CASSGSWGGGTYEQYF. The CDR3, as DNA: TGCGCCAGCAGTGGATCGTGGGGAGGGGGCACCTACGAGCAGTACTTC.

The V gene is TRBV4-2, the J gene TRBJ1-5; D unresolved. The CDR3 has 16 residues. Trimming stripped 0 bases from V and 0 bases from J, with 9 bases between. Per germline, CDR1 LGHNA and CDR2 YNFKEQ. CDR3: CASSQDPGSSNQPQHF. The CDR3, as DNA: TGTGCCAGCAGCCAAGATCCCGGTTCTAGCAATCAGCCCCAGCATTTT.

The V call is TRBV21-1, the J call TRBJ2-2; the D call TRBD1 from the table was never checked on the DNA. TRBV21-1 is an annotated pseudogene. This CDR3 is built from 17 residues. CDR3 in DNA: TGTGCCAGCAGGAAATCCCGCACAGGGGGAAACACCGGGGAGCTGTTTTTT. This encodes CASRKSRTGGNTGELFF.

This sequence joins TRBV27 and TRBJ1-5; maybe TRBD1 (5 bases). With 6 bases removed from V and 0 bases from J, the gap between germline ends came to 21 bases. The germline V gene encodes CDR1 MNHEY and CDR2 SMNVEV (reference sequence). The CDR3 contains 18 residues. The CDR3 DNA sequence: TGTGCCAGCAGACCCGACAGAGGCCCATATTATAGCAATCAGCCCCAGCATTTT. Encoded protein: CASRPDRGPYYSNQPQHF.

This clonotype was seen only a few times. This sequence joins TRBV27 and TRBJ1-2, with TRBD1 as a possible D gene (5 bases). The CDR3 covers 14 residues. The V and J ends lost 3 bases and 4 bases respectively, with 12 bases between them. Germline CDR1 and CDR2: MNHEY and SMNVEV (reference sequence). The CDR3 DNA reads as TGTGCCAGCAGTTTTTCGGGGGAAATCTATGGCTACACCTTC. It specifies CASSFSGEIYGYTF.

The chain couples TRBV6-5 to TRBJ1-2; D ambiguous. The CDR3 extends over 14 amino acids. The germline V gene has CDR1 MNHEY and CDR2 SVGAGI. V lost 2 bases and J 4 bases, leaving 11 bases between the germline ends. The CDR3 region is CASSYVGAGYGYTF. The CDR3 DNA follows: TGTGCCAGCAGTTACGTGGGCGCGGGCTATGGCTACACCTTC.

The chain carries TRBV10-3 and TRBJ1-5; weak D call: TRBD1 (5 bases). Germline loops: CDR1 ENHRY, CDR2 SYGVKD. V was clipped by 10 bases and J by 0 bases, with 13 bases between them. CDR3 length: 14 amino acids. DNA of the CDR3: TGTGCCAGCAGAACCGACAGTAGCAATCAGCCCCAGCATTTT. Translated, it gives CASRTDSSNQPQHF.

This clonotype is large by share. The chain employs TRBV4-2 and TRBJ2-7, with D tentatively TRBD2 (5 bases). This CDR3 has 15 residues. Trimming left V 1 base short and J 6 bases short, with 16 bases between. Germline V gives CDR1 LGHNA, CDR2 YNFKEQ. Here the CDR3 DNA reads TGTGCCAGCAGCCAAGTAACTAGTGAACCTGGCGAGCAGTACTTC. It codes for CASSQVTSEPGEQYF.

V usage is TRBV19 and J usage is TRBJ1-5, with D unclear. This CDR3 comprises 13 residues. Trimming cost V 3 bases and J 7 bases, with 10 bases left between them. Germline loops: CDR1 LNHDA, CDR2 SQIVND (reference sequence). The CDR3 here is CASSIAPAQPQHF. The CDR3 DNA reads TGTGCCAGTAGTATCGCCCCGGCGCAGCCCCAGCATTTT.

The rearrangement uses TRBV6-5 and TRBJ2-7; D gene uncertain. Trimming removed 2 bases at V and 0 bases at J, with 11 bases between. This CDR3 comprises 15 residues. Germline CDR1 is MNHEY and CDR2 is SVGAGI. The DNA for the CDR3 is TGTGCCAGCAGTTACGAAGGCAGCCGCTCCTACGAGCAGTACTTC. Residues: CASSYEGSRSYEQYF.

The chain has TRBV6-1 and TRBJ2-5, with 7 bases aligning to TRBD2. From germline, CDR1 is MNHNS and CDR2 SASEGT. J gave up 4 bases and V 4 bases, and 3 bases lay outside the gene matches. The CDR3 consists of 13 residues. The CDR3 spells CASSVLAGETQYF. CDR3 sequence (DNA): TGTGCCAGCAGTGTTTTAGCGGGAGAGACCCAGTACTTC.

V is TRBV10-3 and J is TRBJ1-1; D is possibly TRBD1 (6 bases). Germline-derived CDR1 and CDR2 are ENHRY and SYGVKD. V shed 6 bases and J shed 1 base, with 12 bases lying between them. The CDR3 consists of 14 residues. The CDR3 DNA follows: TGTGCCATCAGCTCAGGGGAAGGGAACACTGAAGCTTTCTTT. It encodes CAISSGEGNTEAFF.

The CDR3 loop reads CSASRSGRRETQYF. CDR3 sequence (DNA): TGCAGTGCTAGTCGGAGCGGGAGAAGGGAGACCCAGTACTTC. V is TRBV20-1 and J is TRBJ2-5, with 8 bases matching TRBD2. This CDR3 has 14 residues. Germline trimming cut 3 bases from V and 5 bases from J; bases unmatched to any gene: 8. Germline-derived CDR1 and CDR2 are DFQATT and SNEGSKA (reference sequence).

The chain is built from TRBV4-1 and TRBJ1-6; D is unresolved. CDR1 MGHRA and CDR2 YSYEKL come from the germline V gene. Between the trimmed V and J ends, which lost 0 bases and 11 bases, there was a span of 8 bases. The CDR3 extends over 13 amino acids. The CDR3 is CASSQDTFPPLHF. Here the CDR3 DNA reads TGCGCCAGCAGCCAAGACACTTTCCCACCCCTCCACTTT.

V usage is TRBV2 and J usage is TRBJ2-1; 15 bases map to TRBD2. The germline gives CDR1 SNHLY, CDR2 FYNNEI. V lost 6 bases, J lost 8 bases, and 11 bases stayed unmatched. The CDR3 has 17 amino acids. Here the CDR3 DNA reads TGTGCCAGCAGCGATCCACCGGGACTAGCGGGAGGCTATGAGCAGTTCTTC. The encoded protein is CASSDPPGLAGGYEQFF.

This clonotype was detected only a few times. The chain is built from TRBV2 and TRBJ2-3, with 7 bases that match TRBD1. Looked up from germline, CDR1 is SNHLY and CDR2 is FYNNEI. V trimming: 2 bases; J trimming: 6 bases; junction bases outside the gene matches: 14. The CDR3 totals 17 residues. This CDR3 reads CASSERQGSGIFDTQYF. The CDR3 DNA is TGTGCCAGCAGTGAAAGACAGGGTTCGGGAATTTTCGATACGCAGTATTTT.

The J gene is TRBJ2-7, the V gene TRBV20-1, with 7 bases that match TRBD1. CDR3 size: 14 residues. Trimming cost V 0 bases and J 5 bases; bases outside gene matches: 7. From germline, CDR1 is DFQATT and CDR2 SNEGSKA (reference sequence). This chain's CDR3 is CSARENRGGNEQYF. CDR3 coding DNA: TGCAGTGCTAGAGAGAACAGGGGTGGGAACGAGCAGTACTTC.

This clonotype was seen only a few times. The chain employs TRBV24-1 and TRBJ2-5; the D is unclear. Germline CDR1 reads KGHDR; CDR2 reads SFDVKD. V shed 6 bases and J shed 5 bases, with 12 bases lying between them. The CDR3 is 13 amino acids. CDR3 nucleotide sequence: TGTGCCACCAGTACAAAATCCCGGGAGACCCAGTACTTC. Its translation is CATSTKSRETQYF.

This CDR3 is CASSLERGVETQYF. CDR3 DNA sequence: TGTGCCAGCAGCCTCGAGCGGGGGGTAGAGACCCAGTACTTC. The chain is built from TRBV5-6 and TRBJ2-5, with 9 bases lining up with TRBD2. This CDR3 contains 14 residues. CDR1 is SGHDT, CDR2 YYEEEE, per germline. V lost 4 bases to trimming and J lost 4 bases; unmatched junction nucleotides: 5.

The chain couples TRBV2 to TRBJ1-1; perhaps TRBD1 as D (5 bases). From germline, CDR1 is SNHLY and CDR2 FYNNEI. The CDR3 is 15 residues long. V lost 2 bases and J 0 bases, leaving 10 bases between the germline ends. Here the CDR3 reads CASSEQGVMNTEAFF. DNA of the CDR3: TGTGCCAGCAGTGAACAGGGAGTTATGAACACTGAAGCTTTCTTT.

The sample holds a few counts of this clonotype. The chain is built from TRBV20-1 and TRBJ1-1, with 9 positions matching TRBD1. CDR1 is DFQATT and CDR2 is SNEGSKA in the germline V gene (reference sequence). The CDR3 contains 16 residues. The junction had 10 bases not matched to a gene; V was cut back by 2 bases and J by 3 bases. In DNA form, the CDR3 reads TGCAGTGCTAGAACGGACAGGGGCTTCCTCGACACTGAAGCTTTCTTT. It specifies CSARTDRGFLDTEAFF.

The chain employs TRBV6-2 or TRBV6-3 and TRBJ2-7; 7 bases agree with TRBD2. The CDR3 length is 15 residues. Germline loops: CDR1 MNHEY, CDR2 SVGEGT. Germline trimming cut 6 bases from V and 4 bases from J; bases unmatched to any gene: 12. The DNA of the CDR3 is TGTGCCAGCAGCGCGGCGTACTCTAGCGGATACGAGCAGTACTTC. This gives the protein CASSAAYSSGYEQYF.

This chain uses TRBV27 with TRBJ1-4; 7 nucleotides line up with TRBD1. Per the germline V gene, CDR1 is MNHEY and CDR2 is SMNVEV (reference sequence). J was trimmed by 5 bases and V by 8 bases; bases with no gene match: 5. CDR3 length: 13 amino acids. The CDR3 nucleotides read TGTGCCAGCCACGGGACAGACAATGAAAAACTGTTTTTT. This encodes CASHGTDNEKLFF.

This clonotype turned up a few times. CDR3 in DNA: TGTGCCTGGGCTTCCGGGAGTCCTAACTATGGCTACACCTTC. Its protein product is CAWASGSPNYGYTF. The chain is built from TRBV30 and TRBJ1-2; D remains unclear. The CDR3 loop spans 14 amino acids. Germline values: CDR1 GTSNPN, CDR2 SVGIG (reference sequence). V was cut by 5 bases and J by 0 bases, with 13 bases left in between.

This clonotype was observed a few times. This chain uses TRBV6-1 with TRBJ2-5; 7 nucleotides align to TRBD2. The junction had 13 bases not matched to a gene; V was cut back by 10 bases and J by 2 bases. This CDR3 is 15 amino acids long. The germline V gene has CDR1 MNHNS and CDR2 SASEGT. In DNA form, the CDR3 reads TGTGCCACCTCAGGTCTCGGGGGGAATCAAGAGACCCAGTACTTC. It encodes CATSGLGGNQETQYF.

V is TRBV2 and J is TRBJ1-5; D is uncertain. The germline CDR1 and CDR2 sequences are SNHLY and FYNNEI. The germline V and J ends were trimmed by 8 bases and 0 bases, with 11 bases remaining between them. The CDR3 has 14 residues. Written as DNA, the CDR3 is TGTGCCAGCTCGGGGTCGAATAGCAATCAGCCCCAGCATTTT. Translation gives CASSGSNSNQPQHF.